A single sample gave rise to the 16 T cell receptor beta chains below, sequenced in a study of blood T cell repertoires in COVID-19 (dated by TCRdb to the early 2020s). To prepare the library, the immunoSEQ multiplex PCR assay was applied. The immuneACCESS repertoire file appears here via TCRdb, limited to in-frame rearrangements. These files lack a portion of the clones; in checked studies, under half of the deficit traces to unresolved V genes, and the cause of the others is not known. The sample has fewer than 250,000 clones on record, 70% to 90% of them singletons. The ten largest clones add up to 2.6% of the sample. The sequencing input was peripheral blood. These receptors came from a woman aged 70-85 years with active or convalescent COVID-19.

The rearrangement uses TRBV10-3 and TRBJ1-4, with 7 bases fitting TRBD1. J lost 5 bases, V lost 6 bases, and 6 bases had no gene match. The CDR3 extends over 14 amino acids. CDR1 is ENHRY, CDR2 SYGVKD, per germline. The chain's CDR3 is CAISRTGQNEKLFF. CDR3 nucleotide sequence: TGTGCCATCAGCCGGACAGGCCAAAATGAAAAACTGTTTTTT.

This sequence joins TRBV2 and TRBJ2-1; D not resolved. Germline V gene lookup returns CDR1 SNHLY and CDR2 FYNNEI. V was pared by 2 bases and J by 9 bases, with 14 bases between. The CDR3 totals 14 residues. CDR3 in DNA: TGTGCCAGCAGTGAAACATGGGCCTCTGGTGAGCAGTTCTTC. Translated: CASSETWASGEQFF.

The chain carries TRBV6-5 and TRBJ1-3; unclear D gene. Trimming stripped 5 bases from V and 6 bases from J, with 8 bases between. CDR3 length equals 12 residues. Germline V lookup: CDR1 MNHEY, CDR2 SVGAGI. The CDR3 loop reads CASSNRENTIYF. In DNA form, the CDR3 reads TGTGCCAGCAGTAACCGAGAAAACACCATATATTTT.

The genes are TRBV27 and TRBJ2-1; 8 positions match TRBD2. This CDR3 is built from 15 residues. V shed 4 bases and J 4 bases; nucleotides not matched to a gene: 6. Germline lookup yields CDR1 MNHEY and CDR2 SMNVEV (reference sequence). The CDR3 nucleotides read TGTGCCAGCAGTTCCGGGGTAGCGGGATACAATGAGCAGTTCTTC. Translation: CASSSGVAGYNEQFF.

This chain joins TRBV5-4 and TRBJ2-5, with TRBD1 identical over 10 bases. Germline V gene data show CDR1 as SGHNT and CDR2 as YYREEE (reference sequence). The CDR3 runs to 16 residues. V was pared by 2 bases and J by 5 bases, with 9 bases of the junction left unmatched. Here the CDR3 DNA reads TGTGCCAGCAGCTTTTCCGGGACAGGGGCTGGGGAGACCCAGTACTTC. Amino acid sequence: CASSFSGTGAGETQYF.

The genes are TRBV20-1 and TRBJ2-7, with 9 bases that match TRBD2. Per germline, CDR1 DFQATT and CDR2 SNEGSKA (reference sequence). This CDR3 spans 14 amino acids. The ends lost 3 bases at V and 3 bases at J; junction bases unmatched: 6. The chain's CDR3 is CSASLLAGSYEQYF. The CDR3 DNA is TGCAGTGCTAGTTTGCTAGCGGGAAGCTACGAGCAGTACTTC.

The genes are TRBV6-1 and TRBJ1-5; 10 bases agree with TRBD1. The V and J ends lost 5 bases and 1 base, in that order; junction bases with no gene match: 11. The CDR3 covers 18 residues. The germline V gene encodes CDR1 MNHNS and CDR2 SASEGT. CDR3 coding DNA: TGTGCCAGCAGTAAAGGGACAGGGGAGGCTTTGAGCAATCAGCCCCAGCATTTT. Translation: CASSKGTGEALSNQPQHF.

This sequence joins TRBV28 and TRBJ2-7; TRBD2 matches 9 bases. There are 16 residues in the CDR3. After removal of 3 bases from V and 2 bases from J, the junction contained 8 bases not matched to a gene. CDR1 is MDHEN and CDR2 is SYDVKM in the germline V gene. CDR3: CASSLAPSGETYEQYF. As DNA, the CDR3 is TGTGCCAGCAGTTTGGCCCCTAGCGGGGAGACCTACGAGCAGTACTTC.

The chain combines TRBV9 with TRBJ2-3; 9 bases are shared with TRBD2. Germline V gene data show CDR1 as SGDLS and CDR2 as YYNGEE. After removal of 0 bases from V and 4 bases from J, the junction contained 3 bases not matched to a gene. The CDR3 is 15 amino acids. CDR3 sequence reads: CASSVVSGGSDTQYF. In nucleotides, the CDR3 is TGTGCCAGCAGCGTAGTCAGCGGGGGGTCAGATACGCAGTATTTT.

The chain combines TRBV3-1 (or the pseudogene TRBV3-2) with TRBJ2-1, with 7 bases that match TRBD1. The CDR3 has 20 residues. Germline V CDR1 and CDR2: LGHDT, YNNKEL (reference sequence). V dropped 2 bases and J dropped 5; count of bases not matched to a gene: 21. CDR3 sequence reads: CASSQPDYTGAHVAHNEQFF. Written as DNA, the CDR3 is TGTGCCAGCAGCCAACCCGACTATACAGGGGCCCACGTCGCCCACAATGAGCAGTTCTTC.

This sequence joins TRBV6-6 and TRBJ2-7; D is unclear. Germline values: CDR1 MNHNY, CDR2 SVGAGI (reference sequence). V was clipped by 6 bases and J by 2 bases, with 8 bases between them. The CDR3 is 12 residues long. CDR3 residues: CASSYEAYEQYF. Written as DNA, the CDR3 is TGTGCCAGCAGCTACGAGGCCTACGAGCAGTACTTC.

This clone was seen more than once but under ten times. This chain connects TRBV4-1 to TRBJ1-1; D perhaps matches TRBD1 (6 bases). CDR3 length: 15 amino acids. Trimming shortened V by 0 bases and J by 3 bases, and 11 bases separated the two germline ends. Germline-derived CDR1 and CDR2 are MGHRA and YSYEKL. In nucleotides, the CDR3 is TGCGCCAGCAGCCAAGACGGGACACCAGACACTGAAGCTTTCTTT. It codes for CASSQDGTPDTEAFF.

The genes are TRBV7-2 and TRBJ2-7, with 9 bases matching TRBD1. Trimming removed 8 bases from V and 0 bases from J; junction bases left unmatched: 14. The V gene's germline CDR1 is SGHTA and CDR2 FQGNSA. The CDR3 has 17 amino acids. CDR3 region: CASYEGQGPLSSYEQYF. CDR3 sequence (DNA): TGTGCCAGCTATGAGGGACAGGGTCCCCTAAGCTCCTACGAGCAGTACTTC.

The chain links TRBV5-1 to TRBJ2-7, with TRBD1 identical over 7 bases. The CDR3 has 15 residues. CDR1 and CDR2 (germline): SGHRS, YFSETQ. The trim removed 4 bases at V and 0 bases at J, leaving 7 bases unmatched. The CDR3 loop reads CASSAGTDNSYEQYF. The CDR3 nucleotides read TGCGCCAGCAGCGCAGGGACAGACAACTCCTACGAGCAGTACTTC.

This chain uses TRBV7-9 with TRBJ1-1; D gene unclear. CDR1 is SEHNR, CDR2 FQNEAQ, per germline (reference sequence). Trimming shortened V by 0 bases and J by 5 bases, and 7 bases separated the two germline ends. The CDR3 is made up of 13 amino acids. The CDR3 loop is CASSLATVTEAFF. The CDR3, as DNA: TGTGCCAGCAGCTTAGCCACAGTTACTGAAGCTTTCTTT.

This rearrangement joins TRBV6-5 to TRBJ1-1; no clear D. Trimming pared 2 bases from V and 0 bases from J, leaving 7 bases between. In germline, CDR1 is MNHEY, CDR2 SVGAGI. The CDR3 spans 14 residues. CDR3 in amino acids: CASSYQNMNTEAFF. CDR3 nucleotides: TGTGCCAGCAGTTACCAGAACATGAACACTGAAGCTTTCTTT.